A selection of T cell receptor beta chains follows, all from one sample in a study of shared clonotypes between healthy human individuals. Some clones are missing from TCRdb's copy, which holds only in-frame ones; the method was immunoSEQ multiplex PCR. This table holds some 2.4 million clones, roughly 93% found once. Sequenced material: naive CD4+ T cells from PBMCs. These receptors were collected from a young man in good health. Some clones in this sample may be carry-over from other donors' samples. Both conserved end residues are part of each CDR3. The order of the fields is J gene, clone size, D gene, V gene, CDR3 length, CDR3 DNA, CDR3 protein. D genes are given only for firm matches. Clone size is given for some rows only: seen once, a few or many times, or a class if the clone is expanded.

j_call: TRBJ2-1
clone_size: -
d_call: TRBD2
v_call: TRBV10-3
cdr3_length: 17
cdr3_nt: TGTGCCATTGCGACTAGCGGGAGTCCCAACTCCTACAATGAGCAGTTCTTC
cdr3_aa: CAIATSGSPNSYNEQFF

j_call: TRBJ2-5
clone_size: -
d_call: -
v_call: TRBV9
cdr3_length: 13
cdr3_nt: TGTGCCAGCAGCGTCCTGTTGGGGGAGACCCAGTACTTC
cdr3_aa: CASSVLLGETQYF

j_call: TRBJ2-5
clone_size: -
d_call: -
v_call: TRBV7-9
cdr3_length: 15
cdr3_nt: TGTGCCAGCAGCTTAGTTGCGGGCGCCAGCTTGACCCAGTACTTC
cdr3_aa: CASSLVAGASLTQYF

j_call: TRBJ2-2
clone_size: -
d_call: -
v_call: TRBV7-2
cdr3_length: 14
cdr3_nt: TGTGCCAGCAGCTTATTCGCCGGCACCGGGGAGCTGTTTTTT
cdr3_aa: CASSLFAGTGELFF

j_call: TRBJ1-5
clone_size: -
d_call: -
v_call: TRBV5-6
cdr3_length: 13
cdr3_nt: TGTGCCAGCAGTCGGTGGCCCGATCAGCCCCAGCATTTT
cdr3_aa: CASSRWPDQPQHF

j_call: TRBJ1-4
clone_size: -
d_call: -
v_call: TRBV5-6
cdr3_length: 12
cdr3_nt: TGTGCCAGCAGCTGGGACGGGGGTAAACTGTTTTTT
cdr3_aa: CASSWDGGKLFF

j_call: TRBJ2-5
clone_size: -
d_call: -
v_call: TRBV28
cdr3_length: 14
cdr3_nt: TGTGCCAGCAGTCCCCGGACGGGGCCAGGGACCCAGTACTTC
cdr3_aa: CASSPRTGPGTQYF

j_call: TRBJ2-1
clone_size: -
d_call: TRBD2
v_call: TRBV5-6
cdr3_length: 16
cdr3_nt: TGTGCCAGCAGCCCCCGGACTAGCGGGGTATACAATGAGCAGTTCTTC
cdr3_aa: CASSPRTSGVYNEQFF

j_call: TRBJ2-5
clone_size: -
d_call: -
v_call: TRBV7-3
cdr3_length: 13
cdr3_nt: TGTGCCAGCAGCCCCACAATGGGCGAGACCCAGTACTTC
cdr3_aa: CASSPTMGETQYF

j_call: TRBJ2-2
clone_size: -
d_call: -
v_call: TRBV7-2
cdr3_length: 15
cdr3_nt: TGTGCCAGCAGCCTTGAATACACGAACACCGGGGAGCTGTTTTTT
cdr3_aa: CASSLEYTNTGELFF

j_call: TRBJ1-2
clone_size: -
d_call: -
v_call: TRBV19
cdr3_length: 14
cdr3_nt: TGTGCCAGTAGAGATCTAGACTCCGACTATGGCTACACCTTC
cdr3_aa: CASRDLDSDYGYTF

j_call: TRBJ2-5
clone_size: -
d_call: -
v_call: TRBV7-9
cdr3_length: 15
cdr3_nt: TGTGCCAGCAGCAGGACCGGGCCCCGAGGCGAGACCCAGTACTTC
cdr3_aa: CASSRTGPRGETQYF

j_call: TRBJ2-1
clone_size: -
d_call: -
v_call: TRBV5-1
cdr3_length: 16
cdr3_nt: TGCGCCAGCAGCGGGGGAGGGACACCCTCCTACAATGAGCAGTTCTTC
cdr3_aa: CASSGGGTPSYNEQFF

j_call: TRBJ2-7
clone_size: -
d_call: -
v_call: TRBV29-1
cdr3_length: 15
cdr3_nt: TGCAGCGTTGAAGACCACGGAGGGGGAGTTGACGAGCAGTACTTC
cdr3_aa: CSVEDHGGGVDEQYF

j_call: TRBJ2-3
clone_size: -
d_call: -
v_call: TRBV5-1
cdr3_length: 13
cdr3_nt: TGCGCCAGCACCCCGGAGGGCACAGATACGCAGTATTTT
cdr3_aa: CASTPEGTDTQYF

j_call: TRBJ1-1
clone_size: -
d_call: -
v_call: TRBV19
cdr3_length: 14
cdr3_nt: TGTGCCAGTAGGAGGACAGTAGTTAACACTGAAGCTTTCTTT
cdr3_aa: CASRRTVVNTEAFF

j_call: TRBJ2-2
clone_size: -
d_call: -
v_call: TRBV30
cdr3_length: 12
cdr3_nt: TGTGCCTGGACCGCAGACACCGGGGAGCTGTTTTTT
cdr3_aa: CAWTADTGELFF

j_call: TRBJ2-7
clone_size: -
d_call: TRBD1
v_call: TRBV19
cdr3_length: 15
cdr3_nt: TGTGCCAGTAGTATTGGGGTCTGGACAGGGGGTGAGCAGTACTTC
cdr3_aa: CASSIGVWTGGEQYF

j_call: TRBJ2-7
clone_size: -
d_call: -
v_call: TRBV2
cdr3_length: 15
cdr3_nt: TGTGCCAGCAGTGCGGACCCCCCGGGTTCATGGGAGCAGTACTTC
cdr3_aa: CASSADPPGSWEQYF

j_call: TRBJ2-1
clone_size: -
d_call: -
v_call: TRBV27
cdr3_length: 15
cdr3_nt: TGTGCCAGCAGTTACCATGGGATCTCCTACAATGAGCAGTTCTTC
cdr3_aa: CASSYHGISYNEQFF

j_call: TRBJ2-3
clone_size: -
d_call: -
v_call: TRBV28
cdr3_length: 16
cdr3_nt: TGTGCCAGTGTGGTAGGGGGAGCGCTTCGCCCAGATACGCAGTATTTT
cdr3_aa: CASVVGGALRPDTQYF

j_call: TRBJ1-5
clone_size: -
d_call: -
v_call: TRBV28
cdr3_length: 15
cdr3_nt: TGTGCCAGCAGCCGCCCTACAGCTAGCAATCAGCCCCAGCATTTT
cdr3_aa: CASSRPTASNQPQHF

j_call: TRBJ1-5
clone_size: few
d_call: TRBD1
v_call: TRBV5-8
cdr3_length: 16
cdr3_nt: TGTGCCAGCAGCCCCACGCGGACAGGGTCTAGTCAGCCCCAGCATTTT
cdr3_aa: CASSPTRTGSSQPQHF

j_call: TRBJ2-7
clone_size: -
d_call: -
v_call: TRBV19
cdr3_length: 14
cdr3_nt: TGTGCCAGTAGTATCTCGCAGCCTTCCTACGAGCAGTACTTC
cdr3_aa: CASSISQPSYEQYF

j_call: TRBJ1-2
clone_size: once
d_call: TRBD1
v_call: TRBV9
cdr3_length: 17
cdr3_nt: TGTGCCAGCAGCGTAGGGGGCTGGTTGGACAGGGTGAATGGCTACACCTTC
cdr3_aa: CASSVGGWLDRVNGYTF

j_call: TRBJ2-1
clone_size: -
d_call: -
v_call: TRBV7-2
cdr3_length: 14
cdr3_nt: TGTGCCAGCAGCTCCCAGTTCGCCTACAATGAGCAGTTCTTC
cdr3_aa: CASSSQFAYNEQFF

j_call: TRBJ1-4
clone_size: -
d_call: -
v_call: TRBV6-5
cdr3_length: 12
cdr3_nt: TGTGCCAGCAGCGAAACTAATGAAAAACTGTTTTTT
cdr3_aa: CASSETNEKLFF

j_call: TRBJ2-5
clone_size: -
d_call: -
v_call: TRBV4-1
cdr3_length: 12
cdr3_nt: TGCGCCAGCAGCCAGGGGCAAGAGACCCAGTACTTC
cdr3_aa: CASSQGQETQYF

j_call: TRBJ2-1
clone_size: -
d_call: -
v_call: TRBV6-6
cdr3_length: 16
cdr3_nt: TGTGCCAGCAGCAGGCGGGGTAGCGGAACCTACAATGAGCAGTTCTTC
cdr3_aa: CASSRRGSGTYNEQFF

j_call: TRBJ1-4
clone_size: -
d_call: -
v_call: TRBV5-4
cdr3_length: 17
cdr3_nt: TGTGCCAGCAGCTTGGGGCTAAACAGGGACCTTAATGAAAAACTGTTTTTT
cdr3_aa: CASSLGLNRDLNEKLFF

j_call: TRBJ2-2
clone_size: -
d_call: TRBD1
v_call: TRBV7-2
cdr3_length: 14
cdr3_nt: TGTGCCAGCAGCCATCGACAGGGGTCCGGGGAGCTGTTTTTT
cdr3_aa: CASSHRQGSGELFF

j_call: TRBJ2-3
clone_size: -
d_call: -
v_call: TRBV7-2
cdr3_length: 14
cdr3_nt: TGTGCCAGCAGCTTAATTCCTCTCACAGATACGCAGTATTTT
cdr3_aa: CASSLIPLTDTQYF

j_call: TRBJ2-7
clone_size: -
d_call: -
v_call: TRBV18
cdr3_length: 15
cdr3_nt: TGTGCCAGCTCACCACTATCGGGGATTCGGGACGAGCAGTACTTC
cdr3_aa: CASSPLSGIRDEQYF

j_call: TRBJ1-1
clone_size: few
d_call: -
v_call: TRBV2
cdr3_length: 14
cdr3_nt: TGTGCCAGCAGACGGGTCCAACCCACCCCTGAAGCTTTCTTT
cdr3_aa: CASRRVQPTPEAFF

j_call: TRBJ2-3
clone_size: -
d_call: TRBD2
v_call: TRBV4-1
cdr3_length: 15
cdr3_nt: TGCGCCAGCAGCCAATCGGGACTAGCGGCAGATACGCAGTATTTT
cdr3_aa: CASSQSGLAADTQYF

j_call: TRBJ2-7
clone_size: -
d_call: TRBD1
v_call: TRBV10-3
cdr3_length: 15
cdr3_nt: TGTGCCATCAGTGTACGAGGGGGCAACTCCTACGAGCAGTACTTC
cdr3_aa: CAISVRGGNSYEQYF

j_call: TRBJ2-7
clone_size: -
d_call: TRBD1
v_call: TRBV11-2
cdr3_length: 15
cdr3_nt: TGTGCCAGCAGCCCGACCGGGACAGTCGGCTACGAGCAGTACTTC
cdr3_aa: CASSPTGTVGYEQYF

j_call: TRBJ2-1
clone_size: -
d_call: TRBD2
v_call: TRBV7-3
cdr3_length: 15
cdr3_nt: TGTGCCAGCAGCACTAGCGGGAGTTCATACAATGAGCAGTTCTTC
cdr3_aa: CASSTSGSSYNEQFF

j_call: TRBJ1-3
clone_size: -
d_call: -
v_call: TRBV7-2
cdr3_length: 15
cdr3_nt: TGTGCCAGCAGCCTTACGCGGACTCCTGGAAACACCATATATTTT
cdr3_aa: CASSLTRTPGNTIYF

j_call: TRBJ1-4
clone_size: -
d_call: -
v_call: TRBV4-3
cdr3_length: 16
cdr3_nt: TGCGCCAGCAGCCAGACGCCAGGGGCAACTAATGAAAAACTGTTTTTT
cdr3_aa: CASSQTPGATNEKLFF

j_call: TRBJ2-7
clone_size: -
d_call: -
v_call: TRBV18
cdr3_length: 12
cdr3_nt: TGTGCCAGCTCAGGGTCTGGGTACGAGCAGTACTTC
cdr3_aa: CASSGSGYEQYF

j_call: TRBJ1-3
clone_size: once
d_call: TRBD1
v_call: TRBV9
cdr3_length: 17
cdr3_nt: TGTGCCAGCAGCTCTACTGGACAGGGAAGCTCTGGAAACACCATATATTTT
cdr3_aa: CASSSTGQGSSGNTIYF

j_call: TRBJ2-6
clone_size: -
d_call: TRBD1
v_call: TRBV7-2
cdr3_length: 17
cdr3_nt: TGTGCCAGCAGCTTAGGGGGACAGCTCTCTGGGGCCAACGTCCTGACTTTC
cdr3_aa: CASSLGGQLSGANVLTF

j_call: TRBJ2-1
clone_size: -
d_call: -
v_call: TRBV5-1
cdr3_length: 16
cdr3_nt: TGCGCCAGCAGCTTGGACACCGGGACCCCCCAATTCGGGCAGTTCTTC
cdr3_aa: CASSLDTGTPQFGQFF

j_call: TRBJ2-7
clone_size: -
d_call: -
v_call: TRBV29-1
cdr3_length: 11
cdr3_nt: TGCAGCGTCGGACAGACCTACGAGCAGTACTTC
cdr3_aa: CSVGQTYEQYF